A single sample gave rise to the 2 T cell receptor beta chains below, sequenced in a study of blood T cell repertoires in COVID-19. The repertoire was sequenced with immunoSEQ multiplex PCR; TCRdb's copy has only in-frame clones and lacks some. The table shows some 340,000 clones, with 85% occurring only once. Specimen: peripheral blood. The receptors were sampled from a woman aged 18-30 years with acute or convalescent COVID-19.

This chain joins TRBV7-8 and TRBJ2-6, with 7 nucleotides matching TRBD1. From germline, CDR1 is SGHVS and CDR2 FQNEAQ. V was clipped by 5 bases and J by 0 bases; unmatched bases: 10. This CDR3 comprises 18 residues. In DNA form, the CDR3 reads TGTGCCAGCAGCCTGGGACAGTCGATGATCTCTGGGGCCAACGTCCTGACTTTC. It codes for CASSLGQSMISGANVLTF.

The rearrangement uses TRBV28 and TRBJ1-1, with unresolved D. Germline assignment: CDR1 MDHEN and CDR2 SYDVKM. The CDR3 totals 14 residues. Between the trimmed V and J ends, which lost 7 bases and 6 bases, there was a span of 18 bases. CDR3 loop: CASTTPRLLAEAFF. The CDR3 DNA reads TGTGCCAGCACAACCCCTAGACTTTTGGCTGAAGCTTTCTTT. The variable domain in full, completed from reference TRBV28 and TRBJ1-1, reads DVKVTQSSRYLVKRTGEKVFLECVQDMDHENMFWYRQDPGLGLRLIYFSYDVKMKEKGDIPEGYSVSREKKERFSLILESASTNQTSMYLCASTTPRLLAEAFFGQGTRLTVV.